These 32 T cell receptor beta chains originate from one sample sequenced in a study of human versus mouse CDR3 diversity and MHC coevolution. The protocol was immunoSEQ multiplex PCR, while the TCRdb copy is restricted to in-frame clones and leaves out a portion. The sample has tens of thousands of clones, 85% to 95% seen once. The sequencing input was naive CD4+ T cells from blood. Subset indicated: CD45RO-negative CD62L-positive naive CD4 T cells. These receptor sequences come from a person in their sixties or seventies in good health.

This clone came up once. This chain links TRBV27 with TRBJ2-7; 8 positions agree with TRBD2. The V gene end was trimmed by 6 bases and the J gene end by 2 bases; junction bases not matched to a gene: 6. CDR1 and CDR2 from the germline V gene are MNHEY and SMNVEV (reference sequence). The CDR3 spans 14 residues. The CDR3 bases are TGTGCCAGCAGATCTAGCGGGTCGACCTACGAGCAGTACTTC. It translates to CASRSSGSTYEQYF.

This chain connects TRBV19 to TRBJ2-5; D may be TRBD1 (7 bases). V lost 5 bases, J lost 5 bases, and 18 bases lay in between. CDR1 is LNHDA and CDR2 is SQIVND in the germline V gene (reference sequence). This CDR3 contains 15 residues. Here the CDR3 DNA reads TGTGCCAGTAGTCAGAACCTCAGGGGGAGGGAGACCCAGTACTTC. Translation gives CASSQNLRGRETQYF.

The chain is built from TRBV6-1 and TRBJ1-5; no clear D gene. Trimming took off 2 bases at V and 6 bases at J, with 11 bases between the two ends. This CDR3 has 14 residues. The germline V gene has CDR1 MNHNS and CDR2 SASEGT. CDR3 in DNA: TGTGCCAGCAGTGAATTCGGTAGCGTTCAGCCCCAGCATTTT. Translated: CASSEFGSVQPQHF.

The chain is built from TRBV7-9 and TRBJ1-2; 7 bases line up with TRBD1. The CDR3 loop spans 12 amino acids. The J segment lost 7 bases and the V segment lost 5 bases, leaving 4 bases of the junction unmatched. Germline V lookup: CDR1 SEHNR, CDR2 FQNEAQ (reference sequence). CDR3 region: CASSPTGAGYTF. Here the CDR3 DNA reads TGTGCCAGCAGCCCAACAGGGGCTGGCTACACCTTC.

The chain carries TRBV5-6 and TRBJ1-2, with D unclear. V was pared by 1 base and J by 7 bases, with 11 bases between. The CDR3 sequence is 13 residues long. Germline lookup yields CDR1 SGHDT and CDR2 YYEEEE. The CDR3 region is CASSLSSTGGYTF. In DNA, the CDR3 is TGTGCCAGCAGCTTGAGCAGTACGGGTGGCTACACCTTC.

As to this clone: One junction end does not reproduce the germline sequence, and a read error may be involved. The gene calls are TRBV6-6 and TRBJ2-1; TRBD2 agrees at 7 bases. The CDR3 loop spans 13 amino acids. The germline V gene encodes CDR1 MNHNY and CDR2 SVGAGI (reference sequence). The CDR3 sequence is CASSDSPAGDQFF. The CDR3 DNA sequence: TGTGCCAGCAGTGACTCCCCGGCGGGAGATCAGTTCTTC.

The chain combines TRBV7-2 with TRBJ2-1; no clear D gene. The CDR3 covers 15 residues. CDR1 and CDR2 (germline): SGHTA, FQGNSA. Trimming took off 1 base at V and 0 bases at J, with 7 bases between the two ends. CDR3 coding DNA: TGTGCCAGCAGCTTAGTCTACGGCTCCTACAATGAGCAGTTCTTC. The encoded protein is CASSLVYGSYNEQFF. The entire variable domain, with the rest obtained from reference TRBV7-2 and TRBJ2-1, is as follows: GAGVSQSPSNKVTEKGKDVELRCDPISGHTALYWYRQSLGQGLEFLIYFQGNSAPDKSGLPSDRFSAERTGGSVSTLTIQRTQQEDSAVYLCASSLVYGSYNEQFFGPGTRLTVL.

This chain links TRBV6-5 with TRBJ1-4; D is unclear. The CDR3 consists of 14 residues. Germline loops: CDR1 MNHEY, CDR2 SVGAGI. V lost 2 bases to trimming and J lost 7 bases, with 11 bases between them. The CDR3 loop is CASSYGREGEKLFF. CDR3 in DNA: TGTGCCAGCAGTTACGGCCGGGAAGGTGAAAAACTGTTTTTT.

This chain links TRBV6-5 with TRBJ2-7, with 9 bases aligning to TRBD2. Germline V gene lookup returns CDR1 MNHEY and CDR2 SVGAGI. The CDR3 is made up of 15 amino acids. V lost 6 bases and J lost 2; bases outside the gene matches: 8. The CDR3 DNA follows: TGTGCCAGCAGCCCTGAGGTAGCGGGGGCCTACGAGCAGTACTTC. Its protein product is CASSPEVAGAYEQYF.

The J gene is TRBJ2-7, the V gene TRBV7-9, with D perhaps TRBD2 (7 bases). V was shortened by 3 bases and J by 3 bases, with 12 bases between the two germline ends. The CDR3 loop spans 14 amino acids. CDR1 is SEHNR, CDR2 FQNEAQ, per germline (reference sequence). CDR3: CASSLEGGNYEQYF. CDR3 nucleotides: TGTGCCAGCAGCTTGGAGGGGGGGAACTACGAGCAGTACTTC.

This clone was found once. The chain employs TRBV19 and TRBJ2-3, with 8 positions matching TRBD2. Germline V gene data show CDR1 as LNHDA and CDR2 as SQIVND (reference sequence). The CDR3 has 15 residues. V dropped 5 bases and J dropped 4; count of bases not matched to a gene: 8. The chain's CDR3 is CASSVQAGVADTQYF. The CDR3 DNA follows: TGTGCCAGTAGTGTGCAAGCGGGAGTGGCAGATACGCAGTATTTT. Complete variable domain (other parts from reference TRBV19 and TRBJ2-3): DGGITQSPKYLFRKEGQNVTLSCEQNLNHDAMYWYRQDPGQGLRLIYYSQIVNDFQKGDIAEGYSVSREKKESFPLTVTSAQKNPTAFYLCASSVQAGVADTQYFGPGTRLTVL.

This chain connects TRBV2 to TRBJ1-6, with unresolved D. In germline, CDR1 is SNHLY, CDR2 FYNNEI. Trimming took 2 bases from V and 7 from J, leaving 12 bases between them. The CDR3 runs 15 residues. The CDR3 region has the DNA TGTGCCAGCAGTGAAAGTCAGGAACCAAATTCACCCCTCCACTTT. Translating it yields CASSESQEPNSPLHF.

This chain connects TRBV2 to TRBJ2-7, with 11 nucleotides matching TRBD2. Germline-derived CDR1 and CDR2 are SNHLY and FYNNEI. Trimming at V came to 6 bases and at J to 7 bases, leaving 5 bases not matched to a gene. The CDR3 consists of 13 residues. CDR3 in amino acids: CASRLAGVGEQYF. The CDR3 region has the DNA TGTGCCAGCAGACTAGCGGGAGTAGGGGAGCAGTACTTC.

This clone was counted a single time. The rearrangement uses TRBV5-5 and TRBJ2-7; tentatively, D is TRBD1 (6 bases). This CDR3 contains 15 residues. Looked up from germline, CDR1 is SGHKS and CDR2 is YYEKEE (reference sequence). V was pared by 3 bases and J by 0 bases, with 13 bases between. The CDR3 here is CASSSGQSPSYEQYF. DNA for the CDR3: TGTGCCAGCAGCTCCGGACAGTCCCCCTCCTACGAGCAGTACTTC.

J is TRBJ1-1 and V is TRBV5-6; TRBD1 aligns across 7 bases. J lost 4 bases, V lost 0 bases, and 6 bases had no gene match. Germline values: CDR1 SGHDT, CDR2 YYEEEE. This CDR3 is built from 15 residues. In DNA, the CDR3 is TGTGCCAGCAGCTTGGTCAAGGGGGCTGCCACTGAAGCTTTCTTT. Translating gives CASSLVKGAATEAFF.

CDR3 sequence (DNA): TGTGCCAGCAGTTACGATGGGACAGGTGGCTATGGCTACACCTTC. Its translation is CASSYDGTGGYGYTF. This sequence joins TRBV6-5 and TRBJ1-2; TRBD1 aligns across 8 bases. CDR1 MNHEY and CDR2 SVGAGI come from the germline V gene. The CDR3 is 15 residues long. Trimming took 2 bases from V and 4 from J; bases not matched to a gene: 6.

This clone was counted only a few times. This rearrangement joins TRBV19 to TRBJ2-7, with D perhaps TRBD1 (5 bases). Germline CDR1 reads LNHDA; CDR2 reads SQIVND (reference sequence). The CDR3 runs to 16 residues. V was pared by 3 bases and J by 2 bases, with 17 bases between. The DNA for the CDR3 is TGTGCCAGTAGTATTACTCTGACAGCCGTTCCCTACGAGCAGTACTTC. Translating it yields CASSITLTAVPYEQYF.

This clone was counted between two and nine times. This chain uses TRBV10-1 with TRBJ2-2; no definite D call. Germline CDR1 WNHNN, CDR2 SYGVQD (reference sequence). Trimming removed 8 bases from V and 1 base from J, with 5 bases in between. The CDR3 has 12 amino acids. The CDR3 DNA is TGCGCCAGCCGACAGAACACCGGGGAGCTGTTTTTT. Protein product: CASRQNTGELFF.

CDR3 nucleotides: TGTGCCAGCAGCACCCACTTAGATACGCAGTATTTT. This codes for CASSTHLDTQYF. The chain couples TRBV7-9 to TRBJ2-3; unclear D gene. The ends were cut back, 5 bases at V and 5 bases at J, with 8 bases in the middle. The CDR3 runs 12 residues. Germline loops: CDR1 SEHNR, CDR2 FQNEAQ (reference sequence).

V usage is TRBV5-1 and J usage is TRBJ1-2; TRBD1 matches 7 bases. The ends lost 0 bases at V and 4 bases at J; junction bases unmatched: 3. The CDR3 covers 14 residues. Germline values: CDR1 SGHRS, CDR2 YFSETQ. DNA for the CDR3: TGCGCCAGCAGCTTGGAGGGACAGCTCTATGGCTACACCTTC. Its protein product is CASSLEGQLYGYTF.

This clone was seen only once. The chain carries TRBV6-5 and TRBJ1-2, with D possibly matching TRBD1 (5 bases). V lost 0 bases and J lost 8, with 10 bases in between. CDR3 length: 13 amino acids. Germline CDR1 and CDR2: MNHEY and SVGAGI. The CDR3: CASSYSGDGGYTF. For the CDR3, the DNA is TGTGCCAGCAGTTACTCAGGGGATGGGGGCTACACCTTC.

The chain combines TRBV11-2 with TRBJ2-1; D gene unclear. The germline V and J ends were trimmed by 0 bases and 9 bases, with 9 bases remaining between them. This CDR3 is 13 amino acids long. In germline, CDR1 is SGHAT, CDR2 FQNNGV. Here the CDR3 DNA reads TGTGCCAGCAGCTTAGATCGAACTGGTGAGCAGTTCTTC. Amino acids: CASSLDRTGEQFF.

This clone has more than one count but fewer than ten. The chain uses TRBV14 and TRBJ1-2; the D is unclear. V dropped 5 bases and J dropped 0 bases, with 10 bases sitting between them. The CDR3 is made up of 14 amino acids. Per germline, CDR1 SGHDN and CDR2 FVKESK. The CDR3 here is CASSFRETNYGYTF. In DNA form, the CDR3 reads TGTGCCAGCAGCTTCCGGGAAACTAACTATGGCTACACCTTC.

The chain couples TRBV9 to TRBJ2-7; no reliable D call. Trimming left V 0 bases short and J 7 bases short, with 11 bases between. This CDR3 is built from 13 residues. Germline values: CDR1 SGDLS, CDR2 YYNGEE. DNA of the CDR3: TGTGCCAGCAGCGTAGAAACCGATCGGGAGCAGTACTTC. Its protein is CASSVETDREQYF.

This rearrangement joins TRBV19 to TRBJ2-5, with no clear D. The CDR3 is 16 residues long. Germline V CDR1 and CDR2: LNHDA, SQIVND (reference sequence). Trimming took off 3 bases at V and 2 bases at J, with 16 bases between the two ends. DNA of the CDR3: TGTGCCAGTAGTATCAGGTTCCTCATGTTTCAAGAGACCCAGTACTTC. Its translation: CASSIRFLMFQETQYF.

The V gene is TRBV6-6, the J gene TRBJ2-7; tentatively, D is TRBD1 (6 bases). There are 15 residues in the CDR3. Germline values: CDR1 MNHNY, CDR2 SVGAGI (reference sequence). Trimming shortened V by 0 bases and J by 2 bases, and 11 bases separated the two germline ends. In DNA, the CDR3 is TGTGCCAGCAGTTACTCTCGGGACAAAGCCTACGAGCAGTACTTC. Translating gives CASSYSRDKAYEQYF.

The CDR3 sequence is CASSLGTSGAGELFF. The CDR3 region has the DNA TGCGCCAGCAGCCTCGGGACTAGCGGAGCCGGGGAGCTGTTTTTT. The gene calls are TRBV5-1 and TRBJ2-2; TRBD2 matches at 11 bases. J was trimmed by 6 bases and V by 4 bases; bases with no gene match: 5. The length of the CDR3 is 15 residues. The germline V gene has CDR1 SGHRS and CDR2 YFSETQ. Filled out from reference TRBV5-1 and TRBJ2-2, the complete variable domain reads KAGVTQTPRYLIKTRGQQVTLSCSPISGHRSVSWYQQTPGQGLQFLFEYFSETQRNKGNFPGRFSGRQFSNSRSEMNVSTLELGDSALYLCASSLGTSGAGELFFGEGSRLTVL.

The chain employs TRBV4-2 and TRBJ2-1; D uncertain. The V gene lost 0 bases and the J gene lost 6 bases, with 9 bases spanning the gap. The germline CDR1 and CDR2 sequences are LGHNA and YNFKEQ. The CDR3 covers 14 residues. The CDR3 nucleotides read TGTGCCAGCAGCCAAGAGATCAGGTTCAATGAGCAGTTCTTC. Translating gives CASSQEIRFNEQFF.

The chain uses TRBV7-7 and TRBJ2-1; a weak D match, TRBD2 (5 bases). CDR1 is SSHAT and CDR2 is FNYEAQ in the germline V gene (reference sequence). This CDR3 is 13 amino acids long. V was clipped by 0 bases and J by 7 bases, with 7 bases between them. The CDR3 region is CASSLAGENEQFF. The CDR3 nucleotides are TGTGCCAGCAGCTTAGCCGGGGAGAATGAGCAGTTCTTC.

The gene calls are TRBV5-4 and TRBJ1-1; 8 nucleotides agree with TRBD1. V gave up 5 bases and J gave up 5 bases; unmatched junction bases: 17. The germline V gene has CDR1 SGHNT and CDR2 YYREEE (reference sequence). The length of the CDR3 is 17 residues. DNA of the CDR3: TGTGCCAGCAGTCCCCACGGGAGTCAGGGGGCGAGTACTGAAGCTTTCTTT. Protein sequence: CASSPHGSQGASTEAFF.

The gene calls are TRBV9 and TRBJ1-1; D not certain. Germline CDR1 reads SGDLS; CDR2 reads YYNGEE. Trimming cost V 4 bases and J 0 bases, with 16 bases left between them. The CDR3 has 16 amino acids. The CDR3 nucleotides are TGTGCCAGCAGCCGAGGACGGGAGACGATGAACACTGAAGCTTTCTTT. Translation: CASSRGRETMNTEAFF.

The V gene is TRBV6-7, the J gene TRBJ2-1; 8 positions agree with TRBD2. Being an ORF, TRBV6-7 has a function that is uncertain. CDR3 length equals 20 residues. The trim removed 7 bases at V and 0 bases at J, leaving 20 bases unmatched. For the CDR3, the DNA is TGTGCCAGCACCATGAAGGGGGGAGCGGGAGAAGGCAGCTCCTACAATGAGCAGTTCTTC. Its protein is CASTMKGGAGEGSSYNEQFF.